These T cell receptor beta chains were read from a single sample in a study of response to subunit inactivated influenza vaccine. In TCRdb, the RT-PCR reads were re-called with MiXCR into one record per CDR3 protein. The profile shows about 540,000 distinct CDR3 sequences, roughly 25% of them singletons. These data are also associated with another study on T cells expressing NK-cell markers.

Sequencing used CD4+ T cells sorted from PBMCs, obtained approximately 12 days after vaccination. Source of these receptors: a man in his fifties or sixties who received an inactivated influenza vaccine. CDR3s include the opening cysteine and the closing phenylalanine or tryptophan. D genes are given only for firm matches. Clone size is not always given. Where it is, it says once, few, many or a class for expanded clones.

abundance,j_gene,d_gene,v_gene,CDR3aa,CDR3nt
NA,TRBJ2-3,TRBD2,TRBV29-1,CSVELLREGLVDTQYF,TGCAGCGTTGAATTACTCCGGGAGGGCCTAGTAGATACGCAGTATTTT
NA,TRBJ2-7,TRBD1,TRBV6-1,CASTTGQGSLPRYYEQYF,TGTGCCAGCACCACCGGACAGGGTTCGTTACCTAGATACTACGAGCAGTACTTC
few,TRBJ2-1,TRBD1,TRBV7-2,CASSFGQGGYNEQFF,TGTGCCAGCAGCTTTGGACAGGGAGGATACAATGAGCAGTTCTTC
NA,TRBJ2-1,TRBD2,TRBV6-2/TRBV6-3,CASSDPIAGVSQDEQFF,TGTGCCAGCAGTGACCCGATAGCGGGGGTATCCCAGGATGAGCAGTTCTTC
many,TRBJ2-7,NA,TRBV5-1,CASSETATYEQYF,TGCGCCAGCAGCGAGACGGCGACCTACGAGCAGTACTTC
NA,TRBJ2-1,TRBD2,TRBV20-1,CSAGHVGGGANEQFF,TGCAGTGCTGGGCACGTCGGCGGGGGAGCCAATGAGCAGTTCTTC
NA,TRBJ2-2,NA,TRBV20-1,CSASVQTNTGELFF,TGCAGTGCTAGCGTGCAAACGAACACCGGGGAGCTGTTTTTT
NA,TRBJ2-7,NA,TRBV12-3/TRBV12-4,CASSPRGGEYEQYF,TGTGCCAGCAGCCCGAGGGGGGGCGAATACGAGCAGTACTTC
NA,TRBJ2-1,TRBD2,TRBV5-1,CASSLGLAGVHNEQFF,TGCGCCAGCAGCTTGGGGCTAGCGGGAGTCCACAATGAGCAGTTCTTC
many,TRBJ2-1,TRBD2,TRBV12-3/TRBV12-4,CASSLRGGNEQFF,TGTGCCAGCAGTTTACGGGGGGGTAATGAGCAGTTCTTC
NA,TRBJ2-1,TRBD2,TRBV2,CASSPTSGRVGEQFF,TGTGCCAGCAGTCCGACTAGCGGGAGGGTAGGTGAGCAGTTCTTC
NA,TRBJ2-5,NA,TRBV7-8,CASSLSTGSGETQYF,TGTGCCAGCAGCTTAAGTACAGGGTCGGGGGAGACCCAGTACTTC
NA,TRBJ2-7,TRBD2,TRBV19,CASSIGTSGLLYEQYF,TGTGCCAGTAGTATTGGGACTAGCGGGTTACTCTACGAGCAGTACTTC
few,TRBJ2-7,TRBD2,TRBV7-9,CASSPISGGAWEQYF,TGTGCCAGCAGTCCTATTAGCGGGGGGGCCTGGGAGCAGTACTTC
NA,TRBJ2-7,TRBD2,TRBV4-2,CAAGDQRHSYEQYF,TGTGCCGCGGGGGACCAGCGCCACTCCTACGAGCAGTACTTC
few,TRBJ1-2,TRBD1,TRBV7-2,CASSNTRTGGTYGYTF,TGTGCCAGCAGCAACACCCGGACAGGGGGAACCTATGGCTACACCTTC
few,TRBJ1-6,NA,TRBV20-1,CSARDRANSPLHF,TGCAGTGCTAGAGATCGGGCTAATTCACCCCTCCACTTT
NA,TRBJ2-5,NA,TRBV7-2,CASSLGITGTSYF,TGTGCCAGCAGCTTAGGTATTACCGGGACGTCGTACTTC
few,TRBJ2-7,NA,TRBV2,CASTATAISYEQYF,TGTGCCAGCACGGCGACTGCGATCTCCTACGAGCAGTACTTC
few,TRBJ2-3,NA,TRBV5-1,CASSSVPGGTGTDTQYF,TGCGCCAGCAGCTCGGTCCCAGGCGGGACGGGGACAGATACGCAGTATTTT
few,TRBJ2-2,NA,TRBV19,CASTQTSLDTGELFF,TGTGCCAGTACCCAAACGTCACTTGACACCGGGGAGCTGTTTTTT
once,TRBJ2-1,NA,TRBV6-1,CASSPEGLSRESEQFF,TGTGCCAGCAGCCCAGAAGGGCTCTCAAGGGAAAGTGAGCAGTTCTTC
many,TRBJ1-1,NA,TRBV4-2,CASSQDRRVTEAFF,TGTGCCAGCAGCCAAGATCGGAGGGTCACTGAAGCTTTCTTT
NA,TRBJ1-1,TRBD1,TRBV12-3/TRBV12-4,CASSLARGQGTKDTEAFF,TGTGCCAGCAGTTTAGCGCGGGGACAGGGGACGAAGGACACTGAAGCTTTCTTT
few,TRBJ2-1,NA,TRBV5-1,CASSPSVGSSYNEQFF,TGCGCCAGCAGCCCAAGCGTGGGGAGCTCCTACAATGAGCAGTTCTTC
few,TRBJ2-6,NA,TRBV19,CASKSGPGANVLTF,TGTGCCAGTAAGTCAGGGCCTGGGGCCAACGTCCTGACTTTC
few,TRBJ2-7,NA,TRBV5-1,CIGIAGYEQYF,TGCATCGGGATCGCCGGCTACGAGCAGTACTTC
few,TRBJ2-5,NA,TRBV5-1,CASSFAAGGYQETQYF,TGCGCCAGCAGCTTCGCAGCAGGGGGGTACCAAGAGACCCAGTACTTC
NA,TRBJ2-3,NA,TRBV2,CASSEEVARTDTQYF,TGTGCCAGCAGTGAAGAAGTGGCGCGCACAGATACGCAGTATTTT
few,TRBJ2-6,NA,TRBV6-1,CASSDVRGSGANVLTF,TGTGCCAGCAGTGACGTCAGGGGCTCTGGGGCCAACGTCCTGACTTTC
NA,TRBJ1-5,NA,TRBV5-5,CASSLGDTKGWPQHF,TGTGCCAGCAGCTTGGGGGACACTAAAGGATGGCCCCAGCATTTT
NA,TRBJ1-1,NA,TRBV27,CASSFPGHTEAFF,TGTGCCAGCAGTTTTCCGGGTCACACTGAAGCTTTCTTT
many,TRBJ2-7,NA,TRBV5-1,CASSFSGPEQYF,TGCGCCAGCAGCTTTTCGGGTCCGGAGCAGTACTTC
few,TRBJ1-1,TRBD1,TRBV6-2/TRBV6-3,CASSRDRGRDEAFF,TGTGCCAGCAGTCGGGACAGGGGGCGAGATGAAGCTTTCTTT
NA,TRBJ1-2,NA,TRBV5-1,CASSSRRGTYGYTF,TGCGCCAGCAGCTCCCGGAGGGGAACCTATGGCTACACCTTC
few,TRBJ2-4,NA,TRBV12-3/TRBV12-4,CASSLIAKNIQYF,TGTGCCAGCAGTTTAATAGCCAAAAACATTCAGTACTTC
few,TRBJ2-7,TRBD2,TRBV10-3,CAIRAGTSFNEQYF,TGTGCCATCAGAGCCGGGACTAGTTTTAACGAGCAGTACTTC
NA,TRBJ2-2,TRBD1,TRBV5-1,CASSWGTGNTGELFF,TGTGCCAGCAGTTGGGGGACAGGGAACACCGGGGAGCTGTTTTTT
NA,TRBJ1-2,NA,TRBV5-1,CASSLSDYYGYTF,TGCGCCAGCAGCTTGTCGGACTACTATGGCTACACCTTC
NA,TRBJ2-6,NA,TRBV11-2,CASSLGGRGASGANVLTF,TGTGCCAGCAGCTTAGGGGGCAGGGGGGCCTCTGGGGCCAACGTCCTGACTTTC
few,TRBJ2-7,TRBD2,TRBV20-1,CSARVVSGRPSSYEQYF,TGCAGTGCTAGAGTGGTTAGCGGGAGGCCTAGCTCCTACGAGCAGTACTTC
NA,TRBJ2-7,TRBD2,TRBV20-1,CSPGLAYEQYF,TGCAGCCCGGGACTAGCCTACGAGCAGTACTTC
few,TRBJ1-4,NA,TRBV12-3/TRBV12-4,CASSFGIGAATNEKLFF,TGTGCCAGCAGTTTTGGTATAGGGGCCGCAACTAATGAAAAACTGTTTTTT
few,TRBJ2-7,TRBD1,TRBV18,CASSPPATGIGYEQYF,TGTGCCAGCTCACCACCGGCGACAGGGATTGGATACGAGCAGTACTTC
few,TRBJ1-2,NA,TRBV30,CAWSVPVYGYTF,TGTGCCTGGAGTGTACCCGTATATGGCTACACCTTC
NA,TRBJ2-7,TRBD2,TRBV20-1,CSATKATPGLAGSLAEQYF,TGCAGTGCTACAAAGGCTACACCGGGACTAGCGGGATCCCTGGCCGAGCAGTACTTC
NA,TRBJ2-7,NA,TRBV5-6,CASSLGQGPWEQYF,TGTGCCAGCAGCTTGGGGCAGGGCCCCTGGGAGCAGTACTTC
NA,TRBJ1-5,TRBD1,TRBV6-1,CASRPTGVENQPQHF,TGTGCCAGCAGACCCACAGGGGTGGAAAATCAGCCCCAGCATTTT
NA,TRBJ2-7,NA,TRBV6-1,CASTLLRGTAYEQYF,TGTGCCAGCACCCTACTCCGGGGGACGGCTTACGAGCAGTACTTC
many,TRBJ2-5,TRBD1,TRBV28,CASSLDRSQETQYF,TGTGCCAGCAGTCTGGACAGGTCTCAAGAGACCCAGTACTTC
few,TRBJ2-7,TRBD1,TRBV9,CASSVGWTGDYEQYF,TGTGCCAGCAGCGTAGGGTGGACAGGGGACTACGAGCAGTACTTC
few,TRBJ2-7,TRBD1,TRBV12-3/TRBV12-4,CASSLTGGGAEQYF,TGTGCCAGCAGTTTGACAGGGGGTGGCGCCGAGCAGTACTTC
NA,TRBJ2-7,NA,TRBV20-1,CSAISGKTVHPEQYF,TGCAGTGCCATATCCGGGAAGACGGTGCACCCCGAGCAGTACTTC
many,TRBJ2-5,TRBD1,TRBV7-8,CASSLRDRGIGKETQYF,TGTGCCAGCAGCTTGAGGGACAGGGGAATAGGAAAAGAGACCCAGTACTTC
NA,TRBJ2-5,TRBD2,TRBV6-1,CASNGGVAGAQETQYF,TGTGCCAGCAATGGGGGGGTAGCGGGGGCTCAAGAGACCCAGTACTTC
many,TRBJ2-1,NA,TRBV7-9,CASCLWGNEQFF,TGTGCCAGCTGCCTTTGGGGGAATGAGCAGTTCTTC
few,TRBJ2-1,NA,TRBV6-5,CASSYWRRGHEQFF,TGTGCCAGCAGTTACTGGAGAAGAGGCCATGAGCAGTTCTTC